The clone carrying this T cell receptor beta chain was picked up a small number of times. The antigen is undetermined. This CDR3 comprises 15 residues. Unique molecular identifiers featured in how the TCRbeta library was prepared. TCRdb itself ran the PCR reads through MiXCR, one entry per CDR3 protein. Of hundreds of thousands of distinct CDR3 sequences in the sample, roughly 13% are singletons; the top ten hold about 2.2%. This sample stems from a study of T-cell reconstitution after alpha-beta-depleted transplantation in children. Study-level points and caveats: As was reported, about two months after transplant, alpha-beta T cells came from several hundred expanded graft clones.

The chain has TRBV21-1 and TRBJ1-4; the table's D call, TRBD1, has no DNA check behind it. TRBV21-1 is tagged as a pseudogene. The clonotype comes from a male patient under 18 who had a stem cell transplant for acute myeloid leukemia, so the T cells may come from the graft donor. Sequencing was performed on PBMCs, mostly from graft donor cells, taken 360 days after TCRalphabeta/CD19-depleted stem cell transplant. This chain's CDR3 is CASSKTGTANEKLFF. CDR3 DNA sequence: TGTGCCAGCAGCAAAACAGGGACAGCTAATGAAAAACTGTTTTTT.